These 26 T cell receptor beta chains were sequenced from one sample in a study of blood T cells in healthy people across ages. Then a second PCR, running roughly 7 to 11 cycles, was carried out with a sample-barcoded 5' primer and a J-beta primer mix. TCRdb processed the 5' RACE reads anew with MiXCR; each CDR3 protein has one entry. The sample consists of almost 1 million distinct CDR3 sequences, roughly 51% of them appearing once. Sequencing was carried out using blood. These receptors were collected from a woman aged 55-70 years in good health.

The rearrangement joins TRBV15 to TRBJ2-4, with D hard to call. The germline V gene encodes CDR1 LNHNV and CDR2 YYDKDF (reference sequence). V gave up 3 bases and J gave up 10 bases, with 7 bases separating them. CDR3 length: 11 amino acids. This chain's CDR3 is CATSSYNIQYF. As DNA, the CDR3 is TGTGCCACCAGCAGTTACAATATTCAGTACTTC.

This clonotype was detected a few times. The chain couples TRBV12-3 or TRBV12-4 to TRBJ1-2, with D perhaps matching TRBD1 (6 bases). V shed 2 bases and J shed 4 bases, with 8 bases lying between them. The CDR3 extends over 13 amino acids. The CDR3 DNA sequence: TGTGCCAGCAGTTTATCAGGGGTCTATGGCTACACCTTC. Its translation: CASSLSGVYGYTF.

The gene calls are TRBV7-2 and TRBJ1-6; D ambiguous. The V end was cut by 5 bases, the J end by 10 bases, with 15 bases between. This CDR3 has 14 residues. The V gene's germline CDR1 is SGHTA and CDR2 FQGNSA. In DNA form, the CDR3 reads TGTGCCAGCAGCCCCCCCGGGGTAATCTCACCCCTCCACTTT. Protein: CASSPPGVISPLHF.

V gene TRBV5-1 combines with J gene TRBJ2-3; D gene uncertain. The CDR3 has 17 residues. Deletions cut 0 bases from V and 4 bases from J, with 18 bases between. Per the germline V gene, CDR1 is SGHRS and CDR2 is YFSETQ. Here the CDR3 reads CASSLAGRQTPPDTQYF. CDR3 in DNA: TGCGCCAGCAGCTTGGCCGGTCGCCAGACACCCCCAGATACGCAGTATTTT.

The rearrangement links TRBV18 to TRBJ2-3; D assignment may be TRBD1 or TRBD2 (5 bases each). With 6 bases removed from V and 5 bases from J, the gap between germline ends came to 15 bases. The CDR3 totals 14 residues. Germline V gene sequence: CDR1 KGHSH, CDR2 LQKENI. CDR3 DNA sequence: TGTGCCAGCTCCCCGGGGCGCGGAATAGATACGCAGTATTTT. The encoded protein is CASSPGRGIDTQYF.

V is TRBV25-1 and J is TRBJ2-5; D gene uncertain. The CDR3 runs 17 residues. V was shortened by 7 bases and J by 11 bases, with 32 bases between the two germline ends. Germline CDR1 and CDR2: MGHDK and SYGVNS. The CDR3 spells CASKGNIIGSGYNEQYF. The DNA for the CDR3 is TGTGCCAGCAAAGGGAATATCATAGGATCAGGATACAATGAGCAGTACTTC. The complete variable domain, with remaining parts taken from reference TRBV25-1 and TRBJ2-5, reads EADIYQTPRYLVIGTGKKITLECSQTMGHDKMYWYQQDPGMELHLIHYSYGVNSTEKGDLSSESTVSRIRTEHFPLTLESARPSHTSQYLCASKGNIIGSGYNEQYFGPGTRLLVL.

This clonotype was found a few times. CDR3 region: CATSRSPSGTQETQYF. CDR3 nucleotides: TGTGCCACCAGCAGATCCCCTAGCGGGACCCAAGAGACCCAGTACTTC. The chain employs TRBV15 and TRBJ2-5; 9 bases map to TRBD2. Trimming took 2 bases from V and 1 from J; bases not matched to a gene: 5. Germline assignment: CDR1 LNHNV and CDR2 YYDKDF (reference sequence). CDR3 length: 16 amino acids.

This chain links TRBV7-3 with TRBJ2-1; possible D gene TRBD2, 6 bases. CDR3 length equals 17 residues. V lost 2 bases, J lost 2 bases, and 16 bases lay in between. Germline V gives CDR1 SGHTA, CDR2 FQGTGA. The CDR3 reads CASSLVGGADAYNEQFF. CDR3 bases: TGTGCCAGCAGCTTAGTAGGAGGGGCCGACGCCTACAATGAGCAGTTCTTC.

V usage is TRBV9 and J usage is TRBJ2-7, with a weak D call TRBD2 (5 bases). The CDR3 is 14 amino acids. Germline-derived CDR1 and CDR2 are SGDLS and YYNGEE. V lost 0 bases to trimming and J lost 7 bases, with 14 bases between them. CDR3 amino acids: CASSVVGSRNEQYF. CDR3 nucleotides: TGTGCCAGCAGCGTAGTAGGGAGTCGAAATGAGCAGTACTTC.

This clonotype has only a few counts. The chain carries TRBV6-1 and TRBJ2-3; TRBD1 might be the D (7 bases). CDR3 length: 17 residues. Germline lookup yields CDR1 MNHNS and CDR2 SASEGT. Trimming shortened V by 10 bases and J by 1 base, and 24 bases separated the two germline ends. CDR3 nucleotide sequence: TGTGCCACCCAATCCCTGCTTCAGGGGGGTGGCACAGATACGCAGTATTTT. Translated, it gives CATQSLLQGGGTDTQYF.

The V call is TRBV29-1, the J call TRBJ2-1; D not certain. The ends were cut back, 4 bases at V and 3 bases at J, with 13 bases in the middle. This CDR3 comprises 14 residues. CDR1 and CDR2 (germline): SQVTM, ANQGSEA. The chain's CDR3 is CSVGPLDFYNEQFF. DNA of the CDR3: TGCAGCGTTGGGCCCCTAGATTTCTACAATGAGCAGTTCTTC.

The gene calls are TRBV28 and TRBJ1-6, with D unclear. CDR1 and CDR2 (germline): MDHEN, SYDVKM. The CDR3 is 12 residues long. V lost 5 bases and J 14 bases, leaving 13 bases between the germline ends. CDR3 nucleotides: TGTGCCAGCAGTCCCCCGGGTTCGGCCCTCCACTTT. This codes for CASSPPGSALHF.

The chain employs TRBV21-1 and TRBJ2-3; the D call of TRBD2 is as the table states it, not checked on the DNA. TRBV21-1 is flagged as a pseudogene. The CDR3 sequence is 19 residues long. The CDR3 here is CASSPEELAQMPSTDTQYF. The CDR3 DNA is TGTGCCAGCAGCCCCGAAGAACTAGCGCAGATGCCTAGCACAGATACGCAGTATTTT.

This clonotype was seen many times. The chain carries TRBV7-2 and TRBJ2-4; 11 nucleotides line up with TRBD1. CDR1 is SGHTA, CDR2 FQGNSA, per germline. Trimming took 5 bases from V and 13 from J; bases not matched to a gene: 10. CDR3 length: 14 amino acids. CDR3 sequence (DNA): TGTGCCAGCAGCCTAGGGACAGGGGGATTAGAACAGTACTTC. This codes for CASSLGTGGLEQYF.

J is TRBJ2-7 and V is TRBV28; D tentatively reads TRBD1 or TRBD2 (7 bases each). The CDR3 runs to 19 residues. Germline lookup yields CDR1 MDHEN and CDR2 SYDVKM. Trimming removed 4 bases at V and 4 bases at J, with 29 bases between. In nucleotides, the CDR3 is TGTGCCAGCAGTTCGAATCAGGGGGGAAGTTCTAGCGGACTTTACGAGCAGTACTTC. Translation gives CASSSNQGGSSSGLYEQYF.

The V call is TRBV30, the J call TRBJ2-6, with D uncertain. This CDR3 contains 15 residues. The germline V gene encodes CDR1 GTSNPN and CDR2 SVGIG (reference sequence). Trimming took 0 bases from V and 0 from J, leaving 6 bases between them. This chain's CDR3 is CAWSVLDSGANVLTF. DNA of the CDR3: TGTGCCTGGAGTGTATTGGACTCTGGGGCCAACGTCCTGACTTTC.

A few counts support this clonotype. V and J are TRBV5-6 and TRBJ2-5, with a weak D call TRBD2 (5 bases). The CDR3 is made up of 15 amino acids. Per the germline V gene, CDR1 is SGHDT and CDR2 is YYEEEE. The V gene lost 3 bases and the J gene lost 5 bases, with 17 bases spanning the gap. The chain's CDR3 is CASSYPPRDKETQYF. The CDR3 DNA reads as TGTGCCAGCAGCTACCCCCCGAGGGATAAGGAGACCCAGTACTTC.

This chain joins TRBV20-1 and TRBJ2-5, with 12 bases aligning to TRBD2. J gave up 1 base and V 0 bases, and 12 bases lay outside the gene matches. The CDR3 spans 19 residues. Germline V gene data show CDR1 as DFQATT and CDR2 as SNEGSKA (reference sequence). The CDR3 is CSARDPLRLAGVLQETQYF. CDR3 nucleotide sequence: TGCAGTGCTAGAGATCCCCTACGACTAGCGGGAGTCCTCCAAGAGACCCAGTACTTC.

The rearrangement joins TRBV12-3 or TRBV12-4 to TRBJ2-2; 7 positions match TRBD1. V was clipped by 9 bases and J by 1 base; unmatched bases: 8. The CDR3 is 15 amino acids. Written as DNA, the CDR3 is TGTGCCAGTCAGTCCGGGACAGTGAACACCGGGGAGCTGTTTTTT. Protein: CASQSGTVNTGELFF.

This chain connects TRBV25-1 to TRBJ1-2, with D possibly TRBD1 on 5 matching bases. The CDR3 loop spans 13 amino acids. V was cut by 3 bases and J by 5 bases, with 10 bases left in between. Germline lookup yields CDR1 MGHDK and CDR2 SYGVNS. In nucleotides, the CDR3 is TGTGCCAGCAGTGAGGGACTGATATATGGCTACACCTTC. Translating gives CASSEGLIYGYTF.

The genes are TRBV20-1 and TRBJ2-7; D gene ambiguous. The length of the CDR3 is 11 residues. The germline V and J ends were trimmed by 2 bases and 7 bases, with 9 bases remaining between them. CDR1 is DFQATT, CDR2 SNEGSKA, per germline (reference sequence). DNA for the CDR3: TGCAGTGCTAGAATATCGGCTGAGCAGTACTTC. It specifies CSARISAEQYF.

V and J are TRBV20-1 and TRBJ2-1; TRBD2 might be the D (6 bases). The CDR3 runs to 14 residues. The V end was cut by 5 bases, the J end by 6 bases, with 17 bases between. CDR1 and CDR2 (germline): DFQATT, SNEGSKA (reference sequence). The CDR3 region has the DNA TGCAGTGCTGTAAGGGACTCGCCGGGCAATGAGCAGTTCTTC. Translating it yields CSAVRDSPGNEQFF.

The chain has TRBV28 and TRBJ2-1; the D is unclear. The germline V and J ends were trimmed by 5 bases and 8 bases, with 19 bases remaining between them. Looked up from germline, CDR1 is MDHEN and CDR2 is SYDVKM. CDR3 length: 15 residues. CDR3 nucleotides: TGTGCCAGCAGTCTCTTGGGCAGGCAAGACGATGAGCAGTTCTTC. This encodes CASSLLGRQDDEQFF. Full variable domain (outside the CDR3, taken from reference TRBV28 and TRBJ2-1): DVKVTQSSRYLVKRTGEKVFLECVQDMDHENMFWYRQDPGLGLRLIYFSYDVKMKEKGDIPEGYSVSREKKERFSLILESASTNQTSMYLCASSLLGRQDDEQFFGPGTRLTVL.

This chain links TRBV9 with TRBJ2-5; tentative D call: TRBD2 (6 bases). The DNA end is more similar to TRBJ2-7, so the J call may be wrong. Germline CDR1 and CDR2: SGDLS and YYNGEE. The CDR3 length is 15 residues. The CDR3 spells CASSSSGGVTYEQYF. The CDR3 DNA sequence: TGTGCCAGCAGCTCCTCTGGCGGGGTAACCTACGAGCAGTACTTC.

CDR3 sequence: CSAVGQGRINEQFF. As DNA, the CDR3 is TGCAGTGCCGTTGGACAGGGGCGGATCAATGAGCAGTTCTTC. This chain uses TRBV20-1 with TRBJ2-1; 9 nucleotides line up with TRBD1. The V gene end was trimmed by 6 bases and the J gene end by 6 bases; junction bases not matched to a gene: 9. CDR3 length: 14 residues. The V gene's germline CDR1 is DFQATT and CDR2 SNEGSKA (reference sequence).

The V call is TRBV27, the J call TRBJ2-5, with a weak D call TRBD2 (5 bases). The germline gives CDR1 MNHEY, CDR2 SMNVEV (reference sequence). The CDR3 is 14 residues long. V was cut by 0 bases and J by 11 bases, with 16 bases left in between. The CDR3 DNA reads TGTGCCAGCAGTTTATCCGGGATTGGGCGAGAGCAGTACTTC. This encodes CASSLSGIGREQYF.